The 22 T cell receptor beta chains presented below share a single source sample, sequenced in a study of T cell repertoires in cytomegalovirus infection. These receptors have no known antigen. From the reads, TCRdb called clonotypes with MiXCR, one entry per CDR3 protein. The sample includes about 130,000 distinct CDR3 sequences, 20% to 30% of them seen just once. Sequencing was done on a sample of PBMCs, sequenced either directly or after in vitro stimulation (not recorded which). The receptors derive from a human donor in good health (CMV status not recorded). Some clones in this sample may be carry-over from other donors' samples.

This clonotype was counted many times. The chain is built from TRBV4-3 and TRBJ2-1; 8 bases are a match to TRBD2. There are 17 residues in the CDR3. In germline, CDR1 is LGHNA, CDR2 YSLEER. Trimming cost V 0 bases and J 0 bases; bases outside gene matches: 4. The CDR3 nucleotides read TGCGCCAGCAGCCAAGAATATAGCGGGGTCTCCTACAATGAGCAGTTCTTC. Residues: CASSQEYSGVSYNEQFF.

J is TRBJ1-1 and V is TRBV12-3 or TRBV12-4; a possible D gene is TRBD1 (5 bases). Trimming removed 2 bases from V and 9 bases from J, with 7 bases in between. This CDR3 has 11 residues. In DNA, the CDR3 is TGTGCCAGCAGTTTAACAGGACAAGCTTTCTTT. It codes for CASSLTGQAFF.

V and J are TRBV6-2 or TRBV6-3 and TRBJ1-5; D is unclear. V lost 5 bases and J lost 0, with 14 bases in between. The V gene's germline CDR1 is MNHEY and CDR2 SVGEGT. This CDR3 is built from 16 residues. The CDR3 region is CASSQLSRNSNQPQHF. The CDR3 DNA is TGTGCCAGCAGTCAATTATCCAGGAATAGCAATCAGCCCCAGCATTTT.

The chain combines TRBV12-3 or TRBV12-4 with TRBJ2-7; possibly TRBD1 or TRBD2 for D (6 bases each). The CDR3 totals 16 residues. Between the trimmed V and J ends, which lost 5 bases and 0 bases, there was a span of 17 bases. CDR3 amino acids: CASSRMGGPSSYEQYV. As DNA, the CDR3 is TGTGCCAGCAGTCGGATGGGGGGCCCTAGCTCCTACGAGCAGTACGTC.

The V and J genes are TRBV27 and TRBJ2-7; D unresolved. The CDR3 has 14 amino acids. The V and J ends lost 3 bases and 1 base respectively, with 10 bases between them. From germline, CDR1 is MNHEY and CDR2 SMNVEV (reference sequence). CDR3 DNA sequence: TGTGCCAGCAGTTTGACTTACAGTTCCTACGAGCAGTACTTC. Amino acid sequence: CASSLTYSSYEQYF.

This rearrangement joins TRBV10-3 to TRBJ1-3; D may be TRBD1 (6 bases). Per germline, CDR1 ENHRY and CDR2 SYGVKD. The ends were cut back, 5 bases at V and 4 bases at J, with 18 bases in the middle. The CDR3 loop spans 16 amino acids. The CDR3 DNA reads as TGTGCCATCAGTTCACTACCACAGGGATTGGGAAACACCATATATTTT. It encodes CAISSLPQGLGNTIYF.

This CDR3 is CASSQGLAYEQYF. The CDR3 bases are TGTGCCAGCAGCCAAGGACTAGCCTACGAGCAGTACTTC. The V call is TRBV3-1, the J call TRBJ2-7; possible D gene TRBD2, 6 bases. With 1 base removed from V and 2 bases from J, the gap between germline ends came to 6 bases. The CDR3 totals 13 residues. Germline-derived CDR1 and CDR2 are LGHDT and YNNKEL (reference sequence).

This clonotype came up many times. The rearrangement links TRBV27 to TRBJ1-1; 8 bases match TRBD1. Losses at the gene ends were 3 bases for V and 3 bases for J; bases not matched to a gene: 6. CDR1 is MNHEY, CDR2 SMNVEV, per germline (reference sequence). The CDR3 runs 15 residues. CDR3 nucleotide sequence: TGTGCCAGCAGTTTTTGGGGACAGGCCGACACTGAAGCTTTCTTT. Translated: CASSFWGQADTEAFF.

In its sample, this clonotype was seen many times. The CDR3 sequence is CASSSAGIRSDTEAFF. CDR3 nucleotide sequence: TGTGCCAGCAGCTCCGCCGGGATCAGGAGCGACACTGAAGCTTTCTTT. The chain has TRBV7-9 and TRBJ1-1; D is unresolved. From germline, CDR1 is SEHNR and CDR2 FQNEAQ (reference sequence). V was trimmed by 4 bases and J by 3 bases, leaving 18 bases between them. This CDR3 comprises 16 residues.

V is TRBV6-6 and J is TRBJ2-4, with D unclear. The CDR3 is made up of 15 amino acids. From germline, CDR1 is MNHNY and CDR2 SVGAGI (reference sequence). With 2 bases removed from V and 7 bases from J, the gap between germline ends came to 15 bases. The CDR3 here is CASSYGIEWANIQYF. CDR3 sequence (DNA): TGTGCCAGCAGTTACGGGATCGAGTGGGCCAACATTCAGTACTTC.

The rearrangement links TRBV4-1 to TRBJ1-4; D is unresolved. The germline gives CDR1 MGHRA, CDR2 YSYEKL. V lost 3 bases, J lost 0 bases, and 20 bases lay in between. CDR3 length: 19 amino acids. DNA of the CDR3: TGCGCCAGCAGCCAGGTCGACATGGGTTTCGTTGCAACTAATGAAAAACTGTTTTTT. This gives the protein CASSQVDMGFVATNEKLFF.

This clonotype was seen more than once but under ten times. The V and J genes are TRBV6-5 and TRBJ1-1; 7 positions match TRBD1. CDR3 length: 13 residues. V was clipped by 2 bases and J by 5 bases; unmatched bases: 2. The germline V gene encodes CDR1 MNHEY and CDR2 SVGAGI. The CDR3 sequence: CASSYRQGTEAFF. The DNA of the CDR3 is TGTGCCAGCAGTTACCGACAGGGAACTGAAGCTTTCTTT.

This clonotype was seen ten or more times. The J gene is TRBJ2-7, the V gene TRBV7-8; D may be TRBD2 (7 bases). Looked up from germline, CDR1 is SGHVS and CDR2 is FQNEAQ. CDR3 length equals 15 residues. Between the trimmed V and J ends, which lost 5 bases and 3 bases, there was a span of 17 bases. In DNA, the CDR3 is TGTGCCAGCAGCCCCCGGGCGGGGGCTGGCTACGAGCAGTACTTC. Translation gives CASSPRAGAGYEQYF.

Notes on this clonotype: Since no conserved phenylalanine or tryptophan closes the CDR3, a read error is the likely cause. Here the CDR3 DNA reads TGTGCCAGCAGTTATGGGGATTCCTACGAGCAGTACTCC. It yields the protein CASSYGDSYEQYS. This chain uses TRBV6-2 or TRBV6-3 with TRBJ2-7; D is ambiguous. V was shortened by 3 bases and J by 1 base, with 7 bases between the two germline ends. This CDR3 spans 13 amino acids. The germline V gene has CDR1 MNHEY and CDR2 SVGEGT.

This clonotype occurred many times. The rearrangement uses TRBV19 and TRBJ2-3, with 9 bases identical to TRBD2. The V segment lost 3 bases and the J segment 5 bases; nucleotides outside the gene matches: 6. This CDR3 has 15 residues. Germline V CDR1 and CDR2: LNHDA, SQIVND (reference sequence). The CDR3 here is CASSIEAGGLDTQYF. CDR3 nucleotide sequence: TGTGCCAGTAGTATTGAGGCGGGAGGGCTAGATACGCAGTATTTT.

The V call is TRBV6-2 or TRBV6-3, the J call TRBJ2-1, with 7 bases fitting TRBD2. This CDR3 has 17 residues. J lost 3 bases, V lost 5 bases, and 13 bases had no gene match. CDR1 and CDR2 (germline): MNHEY, SVGEGT. The CDR3 region is CASSPGRRTQDYNEQFF. CDR3 nucleotide sequence: TGTGCCAGCAGTCCCGGGAGGAGGACCCAAGACTACAATGAGCAGTTCTTC.

The table lists this clonotype with a few counts. V is TRBV7-8 and J is TRBJ2-1; TRBD2 agrees at 8 bases. With V trimmed by 3 bases and J by 0 bases, 13 bases remained unmatched. In germline, CDR1 is SGHVS, CDR2 FQNEAQ. The CDR3 has 19 amino acids. The CDR3 DNA reads TGTGCCAGCAGCTTTAATATCCTCACTAGCGGTAGCTCCTACAATGAGCAGTTCTTC. Protein: CASSFNILTSGSSYNEQFF.

The V call is TRBV5-1, the J call TRBJ1-1; 7 bases line up with TRBD1. After removal of 2 bases from V and 1 base from J, the junction contained 5 bases not matched to a gene. Germline V gene sequence: CDR1 SGHRS, CDR2 YFSETQ. The CDR3 covers 15 residues. This CDR3 is CASSLLQGSNTEAFF. As DNA, the CDR3 is TGCGCCAGCAGCTTACTACAGGGGTCGAACACTGAAGCTTTCTTT.

The chain is built from TRBV19 and TRBJ1-5; 8 nucleotides align to TRBD1. The germline V gene encodes CDR1 LNHDA and CDR2 SQIVND (reference sequence). The junction had 13 bases not matched to a gene; V was cut back by 6 bases and J by 0 bases. This CDR3 comprises 18 residues. The CDR3 DNA sequence: TGTGCCAGTAGCTATACGACAGGGGAAGGGTATAGCAATCAGCCCCAGCATTTT. It encodes CASSYTTGEGYSNQPQHF.

This chain uses TRBV6-2 or TRBV6-3 with TRBJ2-5; 10 nucleotides align to TRBD2. Per the germline V gene, CDR1 is MNHEY and CDR2 is SVGEGT. Trimming took 8 bases from V and 0 from J; bases not matched to a gene: 9. The CDR3 contains 16 residues. The CDR3 loop is CASCRGTSEYQETQYF. The CDR3 DNA reads TGTGCCAGCTGCCGAGGGACTAGCGAGTACCAAGAGACCCAGTACTTC.

This sequence joins TRBV28 and TRBJ2-7, with D possibly matching TRBD2 (6 bases). Germline values: CDR1 MDHEN, CDR2 SYDVKM. The CDR3 consists of 16 residues. Trimming shortened V by 5 bases and J by 0 bases, and 17 bases separated the two germline ends. Here the CDR3 reads CASSVPEGLSSYEQYV. The CDR3 bases are TGTGCCAGCAGTGTCCCGGAGGGGTTAAGCTCCTACGAGCAGTACGTC.

Within the sample, this clonotype is medium-sized. The chain has TRBV7-3 and TRBJ2-3; 9 nucleotides match TRBD1. This CDR3 has 14 residues. Germline CDR1 SGHTA, CDR2 FQGTGA. V lost 5 bases and J lost 4; bases outside the gene matches: 4. The CDR3 spells CASSPNRGPDTQYF. DNA for the CDR3: TGTGCCAGCAGCCCCAACAGGGGGCCAGATACGCAGTATTTT.